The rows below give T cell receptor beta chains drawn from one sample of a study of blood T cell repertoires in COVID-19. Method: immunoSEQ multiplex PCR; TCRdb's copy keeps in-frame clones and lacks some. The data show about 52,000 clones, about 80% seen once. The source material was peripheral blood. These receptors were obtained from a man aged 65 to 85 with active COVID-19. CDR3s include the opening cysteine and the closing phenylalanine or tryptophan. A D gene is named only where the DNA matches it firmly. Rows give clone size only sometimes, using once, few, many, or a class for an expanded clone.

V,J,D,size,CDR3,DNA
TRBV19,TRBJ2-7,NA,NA,CASSITALSYEQYF,TGTGCCAGTAGTATAACAGCTCTCTCCTACGAGCAGTACTTC
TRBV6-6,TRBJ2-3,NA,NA,CASSLDSSTDTQYF,TGTGCCAGCAGCTTGGACAGCAGCACAGATACGCAGTATTTT
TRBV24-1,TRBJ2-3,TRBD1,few,CATSEGGTGAVRDTQYF,TGTGCCACCAGTGAGGGCGGGACAGGGGCTGTTCGAGATACGCAGTATTTT
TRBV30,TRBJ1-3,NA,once,CAWSETGTGNTIYF,TGTGCCTGGAGTGAAACAGGGACGGGAAACACCATATATTTT
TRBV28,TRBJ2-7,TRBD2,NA,CASSPWTSGGAYEQYF,TGTGCCAGCAGTCCCTGGACTAGCGGGGGGGCCTACGAGCAGTACTTC
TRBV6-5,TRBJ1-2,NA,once,CASSYSENYGYTF,TGTGCCAGCAGTTACTCCGAGAACTATGGCTACACCTTC
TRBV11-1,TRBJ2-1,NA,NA,CASSLEGDPSYNEQFF,TGTGCCAGCAGCCTAGAGGGGGACCCCTCCTACAATGAGCAGTTCTTC
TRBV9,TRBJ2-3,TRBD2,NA,CASSPTPAGGPDTQYF,TGTGCCAGCAGCCCTACGCCAGCGGGGGGCCCAGATACGCAGTATTTT
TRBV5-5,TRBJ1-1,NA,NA,CASSFGASGGEAFF,TGTGCCAGCAGCTTCGGTGCGTCAGGTGGGGAAGCTTTCTTT
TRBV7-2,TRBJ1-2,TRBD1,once,CASSPAGGSRNYGYTF,TGTGCCAGCAGCCCTGCAGGGGGTTCGAGGAACTATGGCTACACCTTC
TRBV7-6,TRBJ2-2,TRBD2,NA,CASSFLLAGGPGELFF,TGTGCCAGCAGCTTTCTTCTAGCGGGGGGGCCCGGGGAGCTGTTTTTT
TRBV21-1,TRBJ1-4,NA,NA,CASLDRGPDATNEKLFF,TGTGCCAGCTTAGACAGGGGTCCCGACGCAACTAATGAAAAACTGTTTTTT
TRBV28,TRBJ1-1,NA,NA,CASSPYGGRNTEAFF,TGTGCCAGCAGCCCCTATGGGGGGAGGAACACTGAAGCTTTCTTT
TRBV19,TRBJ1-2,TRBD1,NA,CASSIVGTGDGYTF,TGTGCCAGTAGTATAGTGGGGACAGGGGATGGCTACACCTTC
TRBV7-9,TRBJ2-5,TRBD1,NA,CASSWEQGGQETQYF,TGTGCCAGCAGCTGGGAACAGGGGGGTCAAGAGACCCAGTACTTC
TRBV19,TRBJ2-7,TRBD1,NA,CASSAGTGTYEQYF,TGTGCCAGTAGTGCCGGGACAGGGACCTACGAGCAGTACTTC
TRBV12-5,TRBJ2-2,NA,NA,CASGFRGRDTGELFF,TGTGCTAGTGGTTTCAGGGGTAGGGACACCGGGGAGCTGTTTTTT
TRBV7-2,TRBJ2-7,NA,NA,CASSLAASYEQYF,TGTGCCAGCAGCTTAGCGGCTTCCTACGAGCAGTACTTC